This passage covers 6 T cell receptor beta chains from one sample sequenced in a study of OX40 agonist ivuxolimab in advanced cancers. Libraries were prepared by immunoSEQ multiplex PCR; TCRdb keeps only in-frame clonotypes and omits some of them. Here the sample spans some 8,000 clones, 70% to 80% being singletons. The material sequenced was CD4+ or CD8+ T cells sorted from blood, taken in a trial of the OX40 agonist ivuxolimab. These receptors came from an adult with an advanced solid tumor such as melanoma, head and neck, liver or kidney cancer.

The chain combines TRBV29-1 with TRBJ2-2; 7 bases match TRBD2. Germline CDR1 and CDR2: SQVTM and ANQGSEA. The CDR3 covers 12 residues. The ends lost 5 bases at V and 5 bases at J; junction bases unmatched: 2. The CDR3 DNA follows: TGCAGCGTTTTGGGGGGGACCGGGGAGCTGTTTTTT. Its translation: CSVLGGTGELFF.

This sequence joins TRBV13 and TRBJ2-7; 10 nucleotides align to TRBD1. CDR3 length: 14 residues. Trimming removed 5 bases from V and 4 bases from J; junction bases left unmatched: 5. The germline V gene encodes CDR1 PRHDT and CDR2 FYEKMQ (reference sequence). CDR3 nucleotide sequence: TGTGCCAGCAGCGGGACAGGGGACGGGTACGAGCAGTACTTC. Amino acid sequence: CASSGTGDGYEQYF.

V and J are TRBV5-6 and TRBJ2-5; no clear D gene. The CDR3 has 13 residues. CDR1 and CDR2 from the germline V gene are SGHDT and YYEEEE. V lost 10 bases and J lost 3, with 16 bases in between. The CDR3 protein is CASSFTEEETQYF. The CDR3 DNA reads TGTGCCTCAAGCTTTACCGAGGAAGAGACCCAGTACTTC.

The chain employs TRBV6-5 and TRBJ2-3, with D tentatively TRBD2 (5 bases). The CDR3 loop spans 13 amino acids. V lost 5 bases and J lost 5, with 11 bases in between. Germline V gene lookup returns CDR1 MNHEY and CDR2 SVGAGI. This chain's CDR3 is CASSLPGEDTQYF. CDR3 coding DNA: TGTGCCAGCAGTCTCCCCGGGGAAGATACGCAGTATTTT.

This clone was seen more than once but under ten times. CDR3 protein: CASSSRETGELFF. CDR3 in DNA: TGTGCCAGCAGCTCTCGAGAGACCGGGGAGCTGTTTTTT. J is TRBJ2-2 and V is TRBV9, with unresolved D. CDR1 and CDR2 (germline): SGDLS, YYNGEE. This CDR3 spans 13 amino acids. V dropped 4 bases and J dropped 5 bases, with 9 bases sitting between them.

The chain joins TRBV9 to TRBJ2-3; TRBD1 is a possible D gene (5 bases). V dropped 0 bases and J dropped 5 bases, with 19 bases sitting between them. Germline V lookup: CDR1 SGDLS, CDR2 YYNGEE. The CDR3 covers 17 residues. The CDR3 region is CASSVGDSTSPRDTQYF. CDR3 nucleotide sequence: TGTGCCAGCAGCGTAGGAGACAGTACGTCGCCGCGAGATACGCAGTATTTT.